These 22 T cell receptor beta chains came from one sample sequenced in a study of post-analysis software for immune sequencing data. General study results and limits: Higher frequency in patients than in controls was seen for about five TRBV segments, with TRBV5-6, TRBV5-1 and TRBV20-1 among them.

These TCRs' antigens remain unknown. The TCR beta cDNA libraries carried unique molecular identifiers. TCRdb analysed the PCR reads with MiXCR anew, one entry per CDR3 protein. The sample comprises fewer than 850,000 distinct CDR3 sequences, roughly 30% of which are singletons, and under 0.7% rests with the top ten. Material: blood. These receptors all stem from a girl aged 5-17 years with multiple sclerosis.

The chain's CDR3 is CASSSYHIVGTSGAYEQYF. The CDR3 nucleotides are TGTGCCAGCAGCTCCTACCACATTGTGGGGACTAGCGGAGCATACGAGCAGTACTTC. The chain employs TRBV7-8 and TRBJ2-7; TRBD2 matches 11 bases. V lost 4 bases to trimming and J lost 4 bases; unmatched junction nucleotides: 18. The CDR3 contains 19 residues. Per the germline V gene, CDR1 is SGHVS and CDR2 is FQNEAQ.

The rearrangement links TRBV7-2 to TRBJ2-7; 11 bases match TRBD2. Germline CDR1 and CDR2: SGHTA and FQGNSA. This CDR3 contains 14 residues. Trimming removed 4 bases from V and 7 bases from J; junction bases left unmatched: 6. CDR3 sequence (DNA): TGTGCCAGCAGCTATAGCGGGGGGGCGGGAGAGCAGTACTTC. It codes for CASSYSGGAGEQYF.

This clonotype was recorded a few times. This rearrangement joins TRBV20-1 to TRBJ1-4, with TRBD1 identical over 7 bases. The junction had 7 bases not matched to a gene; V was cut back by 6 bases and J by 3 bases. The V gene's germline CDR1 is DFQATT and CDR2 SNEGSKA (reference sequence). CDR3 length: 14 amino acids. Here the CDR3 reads CSADLRGANEKLFF. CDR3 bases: TGCAGTGCCGACCTCAGGGGGGCTAATGAAAAACTGTTTTTT.

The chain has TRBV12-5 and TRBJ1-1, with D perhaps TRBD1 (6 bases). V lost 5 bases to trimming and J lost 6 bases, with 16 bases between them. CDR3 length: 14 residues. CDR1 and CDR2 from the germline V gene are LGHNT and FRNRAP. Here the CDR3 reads CASGDAGEGPEAFF. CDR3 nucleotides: TGTGCTAGTGGTGACGCAGGGGAAGGCCCTGAAGCTTTCTTT.

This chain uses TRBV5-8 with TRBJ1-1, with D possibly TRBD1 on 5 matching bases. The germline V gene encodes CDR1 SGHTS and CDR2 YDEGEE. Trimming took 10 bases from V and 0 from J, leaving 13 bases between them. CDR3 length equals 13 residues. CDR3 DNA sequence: TGTGCCGCTAGACAGTTCATGAACACTGAAGCTTTCTTT. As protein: CAARQFMNTEAFF.

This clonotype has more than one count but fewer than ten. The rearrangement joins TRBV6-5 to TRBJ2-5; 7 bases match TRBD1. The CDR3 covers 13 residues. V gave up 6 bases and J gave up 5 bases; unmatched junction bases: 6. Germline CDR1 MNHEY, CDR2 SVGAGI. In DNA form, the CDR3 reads TGTGCCAGCAGACGGACAGGATCGGAGACCCAGTACTTC. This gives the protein CASRRTGSETQYF.

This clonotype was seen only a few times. The DNA for the CDR3 is TGTGCCAGCAGCTTAAGGACAGGGGCCGCCTACGAGCAGTACTTC. This codes for CASSLRTGAAYEQYF. The V gene is TRBV7-6, the J gene TRBJ2-7; 9 bases line up with TRBD1. With 2 bases clipped from V and 2 bases from J, the junction kept 4 bases outside the gene matches. The CDR3 spans 15 residues. The germline gives CDR1 SGHVS, CDR2 FNYEAQ.

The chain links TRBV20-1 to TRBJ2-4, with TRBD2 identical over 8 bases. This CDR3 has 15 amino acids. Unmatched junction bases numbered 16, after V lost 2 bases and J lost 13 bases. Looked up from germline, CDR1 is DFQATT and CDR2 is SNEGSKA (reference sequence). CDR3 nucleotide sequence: TGCAGTGCTAGAAAGAAGCGGGAGTCGTTCTACAAGCAGTACTTC. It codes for CSARKKRESFYKQYF.

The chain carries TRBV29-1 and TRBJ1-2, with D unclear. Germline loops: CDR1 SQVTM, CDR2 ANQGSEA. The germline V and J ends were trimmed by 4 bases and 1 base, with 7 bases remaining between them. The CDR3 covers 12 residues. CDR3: CSVGGNNYGYTF. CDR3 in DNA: TGCAGCGTTGGGGGAAATAACTATGGCTACACCTTC. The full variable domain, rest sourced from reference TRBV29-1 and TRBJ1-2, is SAVISQKPSRDICQRGTSLTIQCQVDSQVTMMFWYRQQPGQSLTLIATANQGSEATYESGFVIDKFPISRPNLTFSTLTVSNMSPEDSSIYLCSVGGNNYGYTFGSGTRLTVV.

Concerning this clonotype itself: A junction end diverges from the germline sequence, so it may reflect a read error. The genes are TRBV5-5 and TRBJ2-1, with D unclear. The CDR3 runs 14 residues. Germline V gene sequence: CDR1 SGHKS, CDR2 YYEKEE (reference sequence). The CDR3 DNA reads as TGTGCCCGCAGCTCGTTGAAGGGTGCAGGTGAGCAGTTCTTC. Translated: CARSSLKGAGEQFF. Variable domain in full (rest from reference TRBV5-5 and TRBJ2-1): DAGVTQSPTHLIKTRGQQVTLRCSPISGHKSVSWYQQVLGQGPQFIFQYYEKEERGRGNFPDRFSARQFPNYSSELNVNALLLGDSALYLCARSSLKGAGEQFFGPGTRLTVL.

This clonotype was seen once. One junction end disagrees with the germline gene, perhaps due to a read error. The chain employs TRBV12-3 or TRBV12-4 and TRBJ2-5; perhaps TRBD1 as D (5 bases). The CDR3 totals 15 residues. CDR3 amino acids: CTSSRGDSLQQTQYF. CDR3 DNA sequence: TGTACCAGCAGCCGCGGAGACAGCCTCCAGCAGACCCAGTACTTC.

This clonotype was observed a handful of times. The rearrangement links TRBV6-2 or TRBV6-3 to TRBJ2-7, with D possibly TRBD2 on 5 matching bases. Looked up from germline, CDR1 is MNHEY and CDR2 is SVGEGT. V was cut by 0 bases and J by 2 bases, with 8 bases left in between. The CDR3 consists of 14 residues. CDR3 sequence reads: CASSYSETTYEQYF. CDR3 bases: TGTGCCAGCAGTTACTCGGAGACTACCTACGAGCAGTACTTC.

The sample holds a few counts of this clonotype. The CDR3 bases are TGTGCCAGCCGGGCCCCGGGGATGGGTCCGACCCAAGAGACCCAGTACTTC. Its protein is CASRAPGMGPTQETQYF. V is TRBV7-9 and J is TRBJ2-5, with D perhaps matching TRBD2 (5 bases). Looked up from germline, CDR1 is SEHNR and CDR2 is FQNEAQ (reference sequence). This CDR3 contains 17 residues. The germline V and J ends were trimmed by 8 bases and 1 base, with 23 bases remaining between them.

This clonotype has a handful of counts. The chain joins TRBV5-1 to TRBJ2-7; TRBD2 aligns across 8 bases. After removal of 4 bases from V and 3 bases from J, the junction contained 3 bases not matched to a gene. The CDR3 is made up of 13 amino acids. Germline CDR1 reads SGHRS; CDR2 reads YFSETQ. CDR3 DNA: TGCGCCAGCAGCCAACTAGCGGTCTACGAGCAGTACTTC. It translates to CASSQLAVYEQYF.

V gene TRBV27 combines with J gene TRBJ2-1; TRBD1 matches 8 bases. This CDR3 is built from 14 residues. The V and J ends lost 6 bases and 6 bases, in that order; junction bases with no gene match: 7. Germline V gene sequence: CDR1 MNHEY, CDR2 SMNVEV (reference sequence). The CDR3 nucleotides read TGTGCCAGCAGGTTTGGAGGACAGGGCAATGAGCAGTTCTTC. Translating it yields CASRFGGQGNEQFF.

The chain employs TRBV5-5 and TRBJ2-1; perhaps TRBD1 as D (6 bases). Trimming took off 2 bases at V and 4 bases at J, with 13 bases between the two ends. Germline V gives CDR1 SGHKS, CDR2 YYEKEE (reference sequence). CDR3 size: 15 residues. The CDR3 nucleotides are TGTGCCAGCAGCTTTGTACAGGGACCTTACAATGAGCAGTTCTTC. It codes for CASSFVQGPYNEQFF.

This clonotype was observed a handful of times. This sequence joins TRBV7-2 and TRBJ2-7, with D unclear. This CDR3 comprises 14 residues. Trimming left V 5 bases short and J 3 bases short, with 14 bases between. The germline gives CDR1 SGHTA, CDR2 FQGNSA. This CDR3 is CASSPRSNSYEQYF. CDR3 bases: TGTGCCAGCAGCCCGCGGAGTAACAGCTACGAGCAGTACTTC.

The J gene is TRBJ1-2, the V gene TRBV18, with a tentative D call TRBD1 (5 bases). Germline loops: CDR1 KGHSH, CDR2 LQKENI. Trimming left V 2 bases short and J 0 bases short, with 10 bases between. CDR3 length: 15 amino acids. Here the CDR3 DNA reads TGTGCCAGCTCACCAACAGGACAAACTAACTATGGCTACACCTTC. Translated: CASSPTGQTNYGYTF.

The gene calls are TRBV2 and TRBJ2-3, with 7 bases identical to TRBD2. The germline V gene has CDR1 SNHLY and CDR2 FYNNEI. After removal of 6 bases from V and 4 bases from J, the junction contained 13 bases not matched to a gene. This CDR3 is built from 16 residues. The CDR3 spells CASRSLLAPVADTQYF. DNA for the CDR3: TGTGCCAGCAGGTCTTTACTAGCGCCGGTGGCAGATACGCAGTATTTT.

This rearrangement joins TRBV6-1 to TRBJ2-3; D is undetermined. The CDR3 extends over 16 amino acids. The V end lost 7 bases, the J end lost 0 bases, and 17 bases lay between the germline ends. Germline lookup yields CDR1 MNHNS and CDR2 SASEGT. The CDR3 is CASNPTGPTSTDTQYF. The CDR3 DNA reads TGTGCCAGCAATCCGACCGGCCCTACTAGCACAGATACGCAGTATTTT.

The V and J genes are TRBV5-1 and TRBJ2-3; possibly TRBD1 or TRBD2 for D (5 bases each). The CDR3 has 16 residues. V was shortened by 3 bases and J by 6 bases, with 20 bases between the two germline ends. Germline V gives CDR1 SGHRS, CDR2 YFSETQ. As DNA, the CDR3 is TGCGCCAGCAGCTACCGGGACCCTCAGGACTTGGATACGCAGTATTTT. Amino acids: CASSYRDPQDLDTQYF. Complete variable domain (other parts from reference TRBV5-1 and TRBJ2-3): KAGVTQTPRYLIKTRGQQVTLSCSPISGHRSVSWYQQTPGQGLQFLFEYFSETQRNKGNFPGRFSGRQFSNSRSEMNVSTLELGDSALYLCASSYRDPQDLDTQYFGPGTRLTVL.

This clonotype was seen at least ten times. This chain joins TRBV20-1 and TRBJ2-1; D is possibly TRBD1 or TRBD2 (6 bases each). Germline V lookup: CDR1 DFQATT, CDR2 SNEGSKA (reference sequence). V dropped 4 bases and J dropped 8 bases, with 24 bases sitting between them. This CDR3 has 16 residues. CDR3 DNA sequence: TGCAGTGCTACCCAACCCGGGGGCGCAGGACGGCATGAGCAGTTCTTC. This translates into CSATQPGGAGRHEQFF.